Presented here are 11 T cell receptor beta chains from one specimen sequenced in a study of T-cell reconstitution after alpha-beta-depleted transplantation in children. A TCRbeta library incorporating unique molecular identifiers was prepared. TCRdb reprocessed the PCR reads with MiXCR, giving one entry per CDR3 protein. Among a few hundred thousand distinct CDR3 sequences listed, about 11% were seen once. The sample was PBMCs from the stem cell graft donor, taken from the stem cell graft. The origin of the receptors is a human donor who donated a stem cell graft to a child with acute myeloid leukemia.

A few counts support this clonotype. The chain couples TRBV10-3 to TRBJ2-1, with 8 nucleotides matching TRBD2. Germline-derived CDR1 and CDR2 are ENHRY and SYGVKD. The length of the CDR3 is 17 residues. V lost 0 bases, J lost 3 bases, and 7 bases stayed unmatched. The CDR3 loop is CAISESIASGFYNEQFF. CDR3 sequence (DNA): TGTGCCATCAGTGAGTCGATTGCTAGCGGGTTCTACAATGAGCAGTTCTTC.

This clonotype was detected many times. One end of the junction varies from germline; a read error may be responsible. The DNA for the CDR3 is TGCAGTGCGAGAGGGACTCTTATTGAGCAGTTCTTC. It yields the protein CSARGTLIEQFF. The chain couples TRBV20-1 to TRBJ2-1; D perhaps matches TRBD2 (6 bases). The CDR3 sequence is 12 residues long. Per the germline V gene, CDR1 is DFQATT and CDR2 is SNEGSKA (reference sequence).

This clonotype was recorded at least ten times. This chain uses TRBV20-1 with TRBJ2-5; D unclear. Between the trimmed V and J ends, which lost 6 bases and 5 bases, there was a span of 19 bases. The CDR3 runs to 14 residues. Germline CDR1 is DFQATT and CDR2 is SNEGSKA (reference sequence). The CDR3, as DNA: TGCAGTGCCCTAGGGCTCCTCGATGGGGAGACCCAGTACTTC. Its translation: CSALGLLDGETQYF.

This chain links TRBV10-3 with TRBJ2-1, with D possibly being TRBD1 (5 bases). The V and J ends lost 6 bases and 6 bases respectively, with 9 bases between them. Germline V lookup: CDR1 ENHRY, CDR2 SYGVKD. This CDR3 has 12 residues. CDR3 in amino acids: CAISTGSNEQFF. CDR3 sequence (DNA): TGTGCCATCAGCACAGGTTCCAATGAGCAGTTCTTC.

There are many counts of this clonotype. The chain uses TRBV7-2 and TRBJ1-1; perhaps TRBD1 as D (5 bases). Germline CDR1 and CDR2: SGHTA and FQGNSA. Trimming stripped 5 bases from V and 0 bases from J, with 13 bases between. There are 15 residues in the CDR3. CDR3 bases: TGTGCCAGCAGCCCAACAGGAAATATGAACACTGAAGCTTTCTTT. Protein product: CASSPTGNMNTEAFF.

This clonotype has a handful of counts. This chain joins TRBV15 and TRBJ2-7; a possible D gene is TRBD2 (6 bases). Trimming took 1 base from V and 0 from J, leaving 7 bases between them. Germline V gene data show CDR1 as LNHNV and CDR2 as YYDKDF (reference sequence). The CDR3 loop spans 14 amino acids. The CDR3 region has the DNA TGTGCCACCAGCAGAGTGCGGGACTCCTACGAGCAGTACTTC. Amino acid sequence: CATSRVRDSYEQYF.

The chain couples TRBV3-1 to TRBJ2-6, with D perhaps matching TRBD1 (6 bases). This CDR3 has 18 amino acids. Deletions cut 7 bases from V and 0 bases from J, with 19 bases between. The V gene's germline CDR1 is LGHDT and CDR2 YNNKEL (reference sequence). The CDR3 sequence is CASTKDGGAHSGANVLTF. The CDR3 DNA sequence: TGTGCCAGCACCAAGGATGGGGGCGCCCACTCTGGGGCCAACGTCCTGACTTTC.

DNA of the CDR3: TGCGCCAGCAGCTACCGGGACAGGTCCTACAATGAGCAGTTCTTC. Its translation is CASSYRDRSYNEQFF. This rearrangement joins TRBV5-1 to TRBJ2-1, with 8 bases matching TRBD1. V gave up 3 bases and J gave up 1 base; unmatched junction bases: 3. The CDR3 contains 15 residues. CDR1 is SGHRS, CDR2 YFSETQ, per germline.

This clonotype was seen only a few times. The V gene is TRBV7-9, the J gene TRBJ2-2; no firm D call. This CDR3 region has 12 residues. Between the trimmed V and J ends, which lost 4 bases and 9 bases, there was a span of 9 bases. CDR1 and CDR2 from the germline V gene are SEHNR and FQNEAQ (reference sequence). This CDR3 reads CASSSTQWELFF. The CDR3 DNA follows: TGTGCCAGCAGCTCGACCCAGTGGGAGCTGTTTTTT.

The chain combines TRBV5-1 with TRBJ1-3, with TRBD1 matching over 9 bases. From germline, CDR1 is SGHRS and CDR2 YFSETQ. Germline trimming cut 4 bases from V and 4 bases from J; bases unmatched to any gene: 9. This CDR3 comprises 16 residues. Here the CDR3 DNA reads TGCGCCAGCAGCACGGGAACGGGACAGGGCGGAAACACCATATATTTT. Amino acids: CASSTGTGQGGNTIYF.

V usage is TRBV5-1 and J usage is TRBJ2-1; 9 positions agree with TRBD2. Germline assignment: CDR1 SGHRS and CDR2 YFSETQ. This CDR3 has 16 amino acids. V lost 0 bases to trimming and J lost 7 bases; unmatched junction nucleotides: 8. CDR3 bases: TGCGCCAGCAGCTTGGGGGGTAGCGGGAGTATAAATGAGCAGTTCTTC. Its translation: CASSLGGSGSINEQFF.